The next 8 T cell receptor beta chains were all read from a single sample in a study of shared clonotypes between healthy human individuals. Profiling relied on immunoSEQ multiplex PCR, and the TCRdb table lists in-frame clones only, not all of them. The sample records over a million clones, 98% to 99% being singletons. Sequenced: naive CD4+ T cells sorted from blood. The subset: CD45RA+ positively selected. These receptors all stem from a man aged 30 to 45 in good health.

The rearrangement links TRBV28 to TRBJ2-7; D could derive from TRBD1 or TRBD2 (5 bases each). Trimming cost V 6 bases and J 1 base, with 16 bases left between them. The CDR3 totals 15 residues. The germline V gene has CDR1 MDHEN and CDR2 SYDVKM. CDR3 sequence: CASSPHRWGSYEQYF. Written as DNA, the CDR3 is TGTGCCAGCAGCCCACACCGCTGGGGGTCCTACGAGCAGTACTTC. Full variable domain (rest looked up from reference TRBV28 and TRBJ2-7): DVKVTQSSRYLVKRTGEKVFLECVQDMDHENMFWYRQDPGLGLRLIYFSYDVKMKEKGDIPEGYSVSREKKERFSLILESASTNQTSMYLCASSPHRWGSYEQYFGPGTRLTVT.

The rearrangement links TRBV9 to TRBJ2-5; TRBD2 aligns across 10 bases. The CDR3 runs 14 residues. CDR1 and CDR2 from the germline V gene are SGDLS and YYNGEE. J lost 3 bases, V lost 4 bases, and 3 bases had no gene match. The CDR3 sequence: CASSQGLAEETQYF. The CDR3 bases are TGTGCCAGCAGCCAAGGACTAGCGGAAGAGACCCAGTACTTC.

This chain joins TRBV9 and TRBJ2-2; TRBD2 aligns across 7 bases. V lost 4 bases, J lost 2 bases, and 2 bases stayed unmatched. Germline values: CDR1 SGDLS, CDR2 YYNGEE. The CDR3 is 14 amino acids. The CDR3 DNA reads TGTGCCAGCAGCCCGGGACTAAACACCGGGGAGCTGTTTTTT. Its protein is CASSPGLNTGELFF. Supplemented by reference TRBV9 and TRBJ2-2, the full variable domain reads DSGVTQTPKHLITATGQRVTLRCSPRSGDLSVYWYQQSLDQGLQFLIQYYNGEERAKGNILERFSAQQFPDLHSELNLSSLELGDSALYFCASSPGLNTGELFFGEGSRLTVL.

The sample holds one count of this clone. This sample also contains other DNA sequences that code for the same CDR3. The chain uses TRBV6-5 and TRBJ2-7, with TRBD1 as a possible D gene (5 bases). CDR3 length: 14 residues. The germline V gene has CDR1 MNHEY and CDR2 SVGAGI. Trimming shortened V by 0 bases and J by 2 bases, and 8 bases separated the two germline ends. CDR3 region: CASSYSGATYEQYF. In DNA form, the CDR3 reads TGTGCCAGCAGTTACTCAGGGGCGACCTACGAGCAGTACTTC.

The sample holds one count of this clone. Other DNA sequences in this specimen translate into the identical CDR3. The genes are TRBV28 and TRBJ2-7; D might be TRBD2 (5 bases). Germline CDR1 and CDR2: MDHEN and SYDVKM. Trimming took off 5 bases at V and 3 bases at J, with 11 bases between the two ends. The CDR3 has 13 amino acids. CDR3 residues: CASSPSGSYEQYF. The CDR3 coding sequence is TGTGCCAGCAGTCCCAGCGGCAGCTACGAGCAGTACTTC.

CDR3 in DNA: TGTGCCAGCAGTTTATGGGGCAGGGCCTACGAGCAGTACTTC. Amino acids: CASSLWGRAYEQYF. The V call is TRBV28, the J call TRBJ2-7; perhaps TRBD1 as D (5 bases). Germline CDR1 reads MDHEN; CDR2 reads SYDVKM. CDR3 length: 14 residues. Between the trimmed V and J ends, which lost 0 bases and 2 bases, there was a span of 8 bases. Full variable domain (rest looked up from reference TRBV28 and TRBJ2-7): DVKVTQSSRYLVKRTGEKVFLECVQDMDHENMFWYRQDPGLGLRLIYFSYDVKMKEKGDIPEGYSVSREKKERFSLILESASTNQTSMYLCASSLWGRAYEQYFGPGTRLTVT.

The chain joins TRBV16 to TRBJ1-1, with D uncertain. The V gene's germline CDR1 is KGHSY and CDR2 FQNENV. V dropped 0 bases and J dropped 6 bases, with 11 bases sitting between them. The CDR3 totals 14 residues. The CDR3 sequence: CASSQSHPGSEAFF. As DNA, the CDR3 is TGTGCCAGCAGCCAATCCCACCCAGGTTCTGAAGCTTTCTTT.

This clone was seen only once. The CDR3 protein is CASSSRRGEGTGLYEQYF. CDR3 in DNA: TGTGCCAGCAGCTCCCGACGGGGGGAGGGAACGGGACTCTACGAGCAGTACTTC. The chain links TRBV5-4 to TRBJ2-7; 7 nucleotides match TRBD2. Germline lookup yields CDR1 SGHNT and CDR2 YYREEE (reference sequence). The CDR3 has 18 residues. The V gene end was trimmed by 3 bases and the J gene end by 3 bases; junction bases not matched to a gene: 18.